The 25 T cell receptor beta chains in this list originate from one sample, sequenced in a study of cytomegalovirus exposure and HLA in healthy donors. Sequenced by immunoSEQ multiplex PCR; TCRdb stores in-frame clones only, minus some. This sample has 60,000 to 80,000 clones, with about 85% found just once. Specimen: PBMCs. These TCRs come from a man aged 30-40 years in good health and CMV-seronegative.

V and J are TRBV27 and TRBJ2-3; 10 positions agree with TRBD2. The CDR3 sequence is 16 residues long. With 8 bases clipped from V and 0 bases from J, the junction kept 8 bases outside the gene matches. Germline CDR1 is MNHEY and CDR2 is SMNVEV (reference sequence). CDR3 bases: TGTGCCAGCCGCAGGACTAGCGGATCTAGCACAGATACGCAGTATTTT. It encodes CASRRTSGSSTDTQYF.

This clone was observed a single time. This chain links TRBV19 with TRBJ2-1; 12 bases agree with TRBD2. CDR3 size: 16 residues. Germline CDR1 reads LNHDA; CDR2 reads SQIVND (reference sequence). The V gene end was trimmed by 2 bases and the J gene end by 6 bases; junction bases not matched to a gene: 5. CDR3 DNA sequence: TGTGCCAGTAGTATACCCGCTAGCGGGAGGGTCAATGAGCAGTTCTTC. Translating it yields CASSIPASGRVNEQFF. The variable domain in full, with the rest retrieved from reference TRBV19 and TRBJ2-1, is DGGITQSPKYLFRKEGQNVTLSCEQNLNHDAMYWYRQDPGQGLRLIYYSQIVNDFQKGDIAEGYSVSREKKESFPLTVTSAQKNPTAFYLCASSIPASGRVNEQFFGPGTRLTVL.

This chain joins TRBV15 and TRBJ1-3; D gene uncertain. This CDR3 region has 13 residues. Between the trimmed V and J ends, which lost 5 bases and 0 bases, there was a span of 5 bases. CDR1 is LNHNV, CDR2 YYDKDF, per germline (reference sequence). CDR3 nucleotides: TGTGCCACCAGCTCCAGCTCTGGAAACACCATATATTTT. Amino acids: CATSSSSGNTIYF.

This chain uses TRBV7-2 with TRBJ1-5; D gene ambiguous. The germline CDR1 and CDR2 sequences are SGHTA and FQGNSA. V lost 2 bases and J 5 bases, leaving 10 bases between the germline ends. The CDR3 loop spans 14 amino acids. The CDR3 loop reads CASSLMIEYQPQHF. The CDR3 nucleotides are TGTGCCAGCAGCTTAATGATCGAGTATCAGCCCCAGCATTTT.

This rearrangement joins TRBV27 to TRBJ2-5; D is possibly TRBD2 (6 bases). The CDR3 is 13 residues long. V lost 5 bases and J lost 4, with 11 bases in between. The germline CDR1 and CDR2 sequences are MNHEY and SMNVEV (reference sequence). CDR3 loop: CASSKGGGETQYF. The DNA for the CDR3 is TGTGCCAGCAGTAAGGGAGGAGGAGAGACCCAGTACTTC.

V gene TRBV7-9 combines with J gene TRBJ1-1; possible D gene TRBD1, 6 bases. The CDR3 has 13 amino acids. Germline V gene lookup returns CDR1 SEHNR and CDR2 FQNEAQ (reference sequence). V lost 11 bases to trimming and J lost 1 base, with 14 bases between them. CDR3 DNA sequence: TGTGCCGAAGTGGGGGCCCCGAACACTGAAGCTTTCTTT. Its protein is CAEVGAPNTEAFF.

J is TRBJ1-3 and V is TRBV4-2; no definite D call. The CDR3 is 16 residues long. Germline V gene data show CDR1 as LGHNA and CDR2 as YNFKEQ. The V end was cut by 0 bases, the J end by 4 bases, with 13 bases between. This chain's CDR3 is CASSQETSQQGNTIYF. Written as DNA, the CDR3 is TGTGCCAGCAGCCAAGAAACTAGTCAACAAGGAAACACCATATATTTT.

J is TRBJ2-3 and V is TRBV4-2; D possibly corresponds to TRBD1 (6 bases). The ends were cut back, 3 bases at V and 3 bases at J, with 10 bases in the middle. CDR3 size: 14 residues. Germline CDR1 reads LGHNA; CDR2 reads YNFKEQ. The CDR3 reads CASSQSDRTDTQYF. DNA for the CDR3: TGTGCCAGCAGCCAGTCCGACAGGACAGATACGCAGTATTTT.

This chain joins TRBV29-1 and TRBJ1-2; 7 nucleotides agree with TRBD1. V lost 0 bases to trimming and J lost 4 bases; unmatched junction nucleotides: 5. The CDR3 length is 14 residues. From germline, CDR1 is SQVTM and CDR2 ANQGSEA. Here the CDR3 DNA reads TGCAGCGTTGAAGAGTGGCAGGGGGGCTATGGCTACACCTTC. Translated: CSVEEWQGGYGYTF. Full variable domain (outside the CDR3, taken from reference TRBV29-1 and TRBJ1-2): SAVISQKPSRDICQRGTSLTIQCQVDSQVTMMFWYRQQPGQSLTLIATANQGSEATYESGFVIDKFPISRPNLTFSTLTVSNMSPEDSSIYLCSVEEWQGGYGYTFGSGTRLTVV.

V usage is TRBV5-4 and J usage is TRBJ1-4; D is perhaps TRBD1 (5 bases). Germline V gene lookup returns CDR1 SGHNT and CDR2 YYREEE (reference sequence). The length of the CDR3 is 14 residues. Between the trimmed V and J ends, which lost 5 bases and 8 bases, there was a span of 16 bases. The CDR3, as DNA: TGTGCCAGCAGACCCGACAGCGTCAGGGAAAAACTGTTTTTT. The encoded protein is CASRPDSVREKLFF.

The chain combines TRBV5-1 with TRBJ2-7, with 7 bases fitting TRBD1. The length of the CDR3 is 13 residues. Trimming cost V 0 bases and J 5 bases; bases outside gene matches: 2. Per the germline V gene, CDR1 is SGHRS and CDR2 is YFSETQ. DNA for the CDR3: TGCGCCAGCAGCTTGGGACAGGGCGACGAGCAGTACTTC. It is translated as CASSLGQGDEQYF.

This chain uses TRBV6-5 with TRBJ1-5; the match to TRBD1 covers 8 bases. The CDR3 is made up of 15 amino acids. Germline V gives CDR1 MNHEY, CDR2 SVGAGI. V was clipped by 3 bases and J by 6 bases; unmatched bases: 7. CDR3: CASSYTGGETQPQHF. The CDR3, as DNA: TGTGCCAGCAGTTATACAGGGGGGGAAACTCAGCCCCAGCATTTT.

J is TRBJ2-7 and V is TRBV5-1, with 8 bases identical to TRBD1. V gave up 3 bases and J gave up 3 bases; unmatched junction bases: 5. Per the germline V gene, CDR1 is SGHRS and CDR2 is YFSETQ. This CDR3 spans 14 amino acids. The CDR3 sequence: CASSSGQGGYEQYF. The DNA of the CDR3 is TGCGCCAGCAGCTCCGGACAGGGTGGCTACGAGCAGTACTTC.

This clone came up once. This chain links TRBV21-1 with TRBJ1-5. TRBV21-1 represents a pseudogene. There are 18 residues in the CDR3. The CDR3 DNA sequence: TGTGCCAGCAGCAAAGATTGGACTGCTTACTTCGGCAATCAGCCCCAGCATTTT. This encodes CASSKDWTAYFGNQPQHF.

The chain is built from TRBV6-5 and TRBJ1-2; D unclear. Deletions cut 7 bases from V and 9 bases from J, with 15 bases between. This CDR3 has 12 amino acids. Germline loops: CDR1 MNHEY, CDR2 SVGAGI. The CDR3 protein is CASTGSSRRYTF. The CDR3 DNA is TGTGCCAGCACGGGGTCCTCTCGGCGCTACACCTTC.

The rearrangement joins TRBV10-3 to TRBJ1-2, with D possibly being TRBD1 (6 bases). Trimming stripped 2 bases from V and 4 bases from J, with 14 bases between. Germline loops: CDR1 ENHRY, CDR2 SYGVKD. The CDR3 has 15 residues. CDR3 residues: CAISEPTGKSYGYTF. The CDR3, as DNA: TGTGCCATCAGTGAGCCTACAGGGAAATCCTATGGCTACACCTTC.

This chain joins TRBV2 and TRBJ2-6; tentatively, D is TRBD1 (5 bases). Germline-derived CDR1 and CDR2 are SNHLY and FYNNEI. There are 16 residues in the CDR3. The germline V and J ends were trimmed by 4 bases and 7 bases, with 17 bases remaining between them. CDR3 in DNA: TGTGCCAGCAGTGTTTACGGTTCAGGGTTAGCCAACGTCCTGACTTTC. This gives the protein CASSVYGSGLANVLTF.

This clone was counted between two and nine times. V is TRBV13 and J is TRBJ2-7; TRBD2 aligns across 10 bases. The CDR3 is made up of 15 amino acids. The ends lost 4 bases at V and 6 bases at J; junction bases unmatched: 9. Germline CDR1 and CDR2: PRHDT and FYEKMQ (reference sequence). CDR3 sequence: CASSSFGSGRPEQYV. The DNA of the CDR3 is TGTGCCAGCAGCTCCTTTGGTAGCGGGAGGCCCGAGCAGTACGTC.

The genes are TRBV5-1 and TRBJ1-2; 7 bases match TRBD1. The CDR3 covers 18 residues. V shed 4 bases and J 0 bases; nucleotides not matched to a gene: 15. The V gene's germline CDR1 is SGHRS and CDR2 YFSETQ. The CDR3, as DNA: TGCGCCAGCAGCCGAATTACTCTGACAGGGCTGGCTAACTATGGCTACACCTTC. Translation gives CASSRITLTGLANYGYTF.

The rearrangement uses TRBV6-5 and TRBJ2-3; a weak D match, TRBD1 (5 bases). Germline CDR1 is MNHEY and CDR2 is SVGAGI. The CDR3 length is 12 residues. Deletions cut 6 bases from V and 3 bases from J, with 7 bases between. CDR3 in DNA: TGTGCCAGCAGCCAGGGAACAGATACGCAGTATTTT. This codes for CASSQGTDTQYF.

V gene TRBV7-9 combines with J gene TRBJ2-5; D remains ambiguous. The germline CDR1 and CDR2 sequences are SEHNR and FQNEAQ (reference sequence). V was shortened by 3 bases and J by 2 bases, with 10 bases between the two germline ends. This CDR3 region has 14 residues. CDR3 residues: CASSFVSGQETQYF. Here the CDR3 DNA reads TGTGCCAGCAGCTTCGTTTCCGGGCAAGAGACCCAGTACTTC.

V and J are TRBV5-1 and TRBJ1-4; no clear D. The germline gives CDR1 SGHRS, CDR2 YFSETQ. The germline V and J ends were trimmed by 0 bases and 0 bases, with 6 bases remaining between them. The CDR3 totals 15 residues. The CDR3 region has the DNA TGCGCCAGCAGCTTGGAGCTTGCAACTAATGAAAAACTGTTTTTT. It encodes CASSLELATNEKLFF. The full variable domain, with the rest looked up from reference TRBV5-1 and TRBJ1-4, is KAGVTQTPRYLIKTRGQQVTLSCSPISGHRSVSWYQQTPGQGLQFLFEYFSETQRNKGNFPGRFSGRQFSNSRSEMNVSTLELGDSALYLCASSLELATNEKLFFGSGTQLSVL.

The V call is TRBV7-9, the J call TRBJ1-3; no firm D call. This CDR3 is 15 amino acids long. The V end was cut by 2 bases, the J end by 4 bases, with 12 bases between. Germline CDR1 and CDR2: SEHNR and FQNEAQ (reference sequence). CDR3 in DNA: TGTGCCAGCAGCTTAACAACAGATTCCGGAAACACCATATATTTT. It translates to CASSLTTDSGNTIYF.

The chain links TRBV28 to TRBJ1-2, with D possibly matching TRBD1 (6 bases). There are 15 residues in the CDR3. CDR1 is MDHEN, CDR2 SYDVKM, per germline. Trimming took 3 bases from V and 7 from J, leaving 18 bases between them. This CDR3 is CASSFMGQSIGGYTF. The CDR3 bases are TGTGCCAGCAGTTTTATGGGACAATCGATCGGTGGCTACACCTTC.

The genes are TRBV9 and TRBJ2-5; 8 bases fit TRBD1. Looked up from germline, CDR1 is SGDLS and CDR2 is YYNGEE. J gave up 4 bases and V 0 bases, and 14 bases lay outside the gene matches. This CDR3 region has 18 residues. The CDR3 DNA sequence: TGTGCCAGCAGCGTAGGTGCCAGGGGGCGCCCCGGTGGAGAGACCCAGTACTTC. It is translated as CASSVGARGRPGGETQYF.